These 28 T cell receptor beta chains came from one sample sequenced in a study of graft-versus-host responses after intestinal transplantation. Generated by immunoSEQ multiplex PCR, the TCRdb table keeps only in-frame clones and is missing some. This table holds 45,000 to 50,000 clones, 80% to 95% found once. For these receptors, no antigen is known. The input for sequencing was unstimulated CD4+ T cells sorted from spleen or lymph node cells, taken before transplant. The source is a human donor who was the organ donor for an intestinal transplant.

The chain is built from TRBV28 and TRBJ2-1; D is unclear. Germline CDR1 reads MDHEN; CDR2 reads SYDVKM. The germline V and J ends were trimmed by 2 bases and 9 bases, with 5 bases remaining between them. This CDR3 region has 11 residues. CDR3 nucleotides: TGTGCCAGCAGTTTAGCGGCTGAGCAGTTCTTC. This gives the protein CASSLAAEQFF.

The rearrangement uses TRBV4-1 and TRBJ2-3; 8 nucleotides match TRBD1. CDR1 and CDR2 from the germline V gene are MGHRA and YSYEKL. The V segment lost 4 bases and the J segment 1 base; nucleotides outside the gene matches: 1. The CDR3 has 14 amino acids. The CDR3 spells CASSRGQGTDTQYF. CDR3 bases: TGCGCCAGCAGCCGGGGACAGGGCACAGATACGCAGTATTTT.

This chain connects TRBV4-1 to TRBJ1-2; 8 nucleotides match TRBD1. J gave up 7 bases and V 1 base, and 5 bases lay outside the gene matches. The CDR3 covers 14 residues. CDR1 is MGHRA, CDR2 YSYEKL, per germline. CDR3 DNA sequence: TGCGCCAGCAGCCAAGCAGGGGGCCGGCGTGGCTACACCTTC. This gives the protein CASSQAGGRRGYTF.

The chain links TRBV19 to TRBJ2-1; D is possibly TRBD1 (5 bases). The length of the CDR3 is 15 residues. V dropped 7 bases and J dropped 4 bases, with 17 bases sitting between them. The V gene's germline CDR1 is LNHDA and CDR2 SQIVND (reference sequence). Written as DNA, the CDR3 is TGTGCCAGTAATGGGGCTGATAGAACATACAATGAGCAGTTCTTC. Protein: CASNGADRTYNEQFF.

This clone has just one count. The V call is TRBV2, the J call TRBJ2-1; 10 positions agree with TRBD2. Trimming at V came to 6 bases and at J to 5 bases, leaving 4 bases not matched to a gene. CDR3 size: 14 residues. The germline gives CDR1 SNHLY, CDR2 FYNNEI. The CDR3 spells CASRLAGPDNEQFF. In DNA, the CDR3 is TGTGCCAGCAGACTAGCGGGACCAGACAATGAGCAGTTCTTC.

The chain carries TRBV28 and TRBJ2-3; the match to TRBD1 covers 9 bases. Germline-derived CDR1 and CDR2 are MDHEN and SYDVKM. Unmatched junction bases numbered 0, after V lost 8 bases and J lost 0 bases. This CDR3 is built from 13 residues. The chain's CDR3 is CASGQGSTDTQYF. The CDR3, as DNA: TGTGCCAGCGGACAGGGGAGCACAGATACGCAGTATTTT.

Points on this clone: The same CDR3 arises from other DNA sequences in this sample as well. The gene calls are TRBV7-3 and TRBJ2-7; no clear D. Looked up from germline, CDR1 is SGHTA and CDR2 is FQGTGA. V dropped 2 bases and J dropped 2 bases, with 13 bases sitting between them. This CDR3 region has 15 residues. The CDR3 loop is CASSLQFTGAYEQYF. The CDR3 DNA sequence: TGTGCCAGCAGCTTACAGTTTACCGGAGCCTACGAGCAGTACTTC.

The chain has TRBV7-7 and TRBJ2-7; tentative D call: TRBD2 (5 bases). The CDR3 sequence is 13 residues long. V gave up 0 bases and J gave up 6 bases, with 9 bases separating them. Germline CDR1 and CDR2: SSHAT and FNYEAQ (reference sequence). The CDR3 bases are TGTGCCAGCAGCTTAGCTGAGGGTCGCGAGCAGTACTTC. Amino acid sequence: CASSLAEGREQYF.

CDR3 bases: TGCGCCAGCAGCAGTGAATCGGGTGTTCAGCCCCAGCATTTT. This encodes CASSSESGVQPQHF. The chain has TRBV5-1 and TRBJ1-5, with D unresolved. This CDR3 has 14 residues. CDR1 is SGHRS, CDR2 YFSETQ, per germline. Trimming left V 4 bases short and J 6 bases short, with 14 bases between.

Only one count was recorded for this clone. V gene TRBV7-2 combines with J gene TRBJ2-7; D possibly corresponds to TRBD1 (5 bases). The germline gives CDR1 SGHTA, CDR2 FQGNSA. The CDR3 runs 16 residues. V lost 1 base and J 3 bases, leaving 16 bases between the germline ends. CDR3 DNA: TGTGCCAGCAGCTTAGGCTCGGCAGGGTTAGGCTACGAGCAGTACTTC. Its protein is CASSLGSAGLGYEQYF. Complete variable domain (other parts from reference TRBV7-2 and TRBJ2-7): GAGVSQSPSNKVTEKGKDVELRCDPISGHTALYWYRQSLGQGLEFLIYFQGNSAPDKSGLPSDRFSAERTGGSVSTLTIQRTQQEDSAVYLCASSLGSAGLGYEQYFGPGTRLTVT.

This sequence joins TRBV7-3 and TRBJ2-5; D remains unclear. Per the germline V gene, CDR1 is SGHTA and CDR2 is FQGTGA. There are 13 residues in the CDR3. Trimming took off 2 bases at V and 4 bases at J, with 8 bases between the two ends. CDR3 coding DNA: TGTGCCAGCAGCTTATCCGTCGTAGAGACCCAGTACTTC. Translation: CASSLSVVETQYF.

CDR3 coding DNA: TGTGCCAGCAGTTTTACCGGGACAGATTATGAAAAACTGTTTTTT. This sequence encodes CASSFTGTDYEKLFF. The chain uses TRBV27 and TRBJ1-4; 7 bases are shared with TRBD1. Germline V gene lookup returns CDR1 MNHEY and CDR2 SMNVEV (reference sequence). The V segment lost 3 bases and the J segment 6 bases; nucleotides outside the gene matches: 7. The CDR3 covers 15 residues.

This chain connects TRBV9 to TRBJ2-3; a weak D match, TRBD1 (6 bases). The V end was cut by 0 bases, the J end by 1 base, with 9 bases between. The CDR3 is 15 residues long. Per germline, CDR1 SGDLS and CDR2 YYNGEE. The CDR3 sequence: CASSVGGLGTDTQYF. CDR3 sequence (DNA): TGTGCCAGCAGCGTAGGGGGGCTAGGCACAGATACGCAGTATTTT.

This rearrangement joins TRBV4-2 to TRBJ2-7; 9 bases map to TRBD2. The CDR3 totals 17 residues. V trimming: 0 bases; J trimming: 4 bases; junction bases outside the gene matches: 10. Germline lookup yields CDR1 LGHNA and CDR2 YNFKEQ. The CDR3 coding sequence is TGTGCCAGCAGCCAAGATAGGAGGCGGGAGGGCCGATACGAGCAGTACTTC. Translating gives CASSQDRRREGRYEQYF.

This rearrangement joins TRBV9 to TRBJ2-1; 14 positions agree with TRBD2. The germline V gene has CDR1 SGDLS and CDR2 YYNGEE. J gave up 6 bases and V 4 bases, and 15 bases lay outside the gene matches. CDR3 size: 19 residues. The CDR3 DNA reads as TGTGCCAGCAGCCCCAGGGGACTAGCGGGAGTTGGAGTACGCAATGAGCAGTTCTTC. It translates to CASSPRGLAGVGVRNEQFF.

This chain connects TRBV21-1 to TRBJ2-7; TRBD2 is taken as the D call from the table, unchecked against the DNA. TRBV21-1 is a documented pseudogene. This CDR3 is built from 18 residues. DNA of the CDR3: TGTGCCAGCAGCAAAAAAATTCCGGGACTAGCGGCATACTACGAGCAGTACTTC. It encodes CASSKKIPGLAAYYEQYF.

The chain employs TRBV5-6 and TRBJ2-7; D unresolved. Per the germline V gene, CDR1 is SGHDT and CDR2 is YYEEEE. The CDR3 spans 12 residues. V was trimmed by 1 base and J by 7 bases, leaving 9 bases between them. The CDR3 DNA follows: TGTGCCAGCAGCTTGACGGCTAGGGAGCAGTACTTC. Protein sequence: CASSLTAREQYF.

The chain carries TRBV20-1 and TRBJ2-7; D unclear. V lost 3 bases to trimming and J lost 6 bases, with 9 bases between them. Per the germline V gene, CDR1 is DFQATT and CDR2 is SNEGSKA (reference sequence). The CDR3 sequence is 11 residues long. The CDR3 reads CSARMVTEQYF. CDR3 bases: TGCAGTGCTAGGATGGTAACCGAGCAGTACTTC.

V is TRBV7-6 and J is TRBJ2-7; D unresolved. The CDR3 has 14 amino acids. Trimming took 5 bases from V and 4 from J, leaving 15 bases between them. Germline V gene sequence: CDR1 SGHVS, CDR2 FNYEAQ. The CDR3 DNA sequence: TGTGCCAGCAGCCCTGGCGAGTATAGGTACGAGCAGTACTTC. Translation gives CASSPGEYRYEQYF.

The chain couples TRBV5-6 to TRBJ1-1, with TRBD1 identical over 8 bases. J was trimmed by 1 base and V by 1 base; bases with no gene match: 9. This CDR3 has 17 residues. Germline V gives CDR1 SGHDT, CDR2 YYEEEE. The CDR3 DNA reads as TGTGCCAGCAGCTTGTGGGGAGGGACAGGTCCGAACACTGAAGCTTTCTTT. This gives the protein CASSLWGGTGPNTEAFF.

The CDR3 nucleotides are TGTGCCAGCTCACCCCAACTAGCGGGCACAGATACGCAGTATTTT. This encodes CASSPQLAGTDTQYF. This chain connects TRBV18 to TRBJ2-3, with TRBD2 matching over 8 bases. Germline CDR1 is KGHSH and CDR2 is LQKENI. The CDR3 spans 15 residues. With V trimmed by 3 bases and J by 1 base, 3 bases remained unmatched.

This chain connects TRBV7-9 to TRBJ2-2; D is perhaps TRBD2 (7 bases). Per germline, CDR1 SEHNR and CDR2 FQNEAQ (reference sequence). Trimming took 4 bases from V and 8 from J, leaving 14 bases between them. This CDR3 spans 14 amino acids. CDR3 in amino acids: CASSWSGTTGELFF. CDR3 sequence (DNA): TGTGCCAGCAGCTGGAGCGGGACAACAGGGGAGCTGTTTTTT.

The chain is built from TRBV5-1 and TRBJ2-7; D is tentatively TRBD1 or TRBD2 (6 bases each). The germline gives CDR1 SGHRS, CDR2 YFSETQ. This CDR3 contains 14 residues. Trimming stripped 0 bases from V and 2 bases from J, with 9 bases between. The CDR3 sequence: CASSLGGAAYEQYF. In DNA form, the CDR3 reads TGCGCCAGCAGCTTGGGGGGGGCGGCCTACGAGCAGTACTTC.

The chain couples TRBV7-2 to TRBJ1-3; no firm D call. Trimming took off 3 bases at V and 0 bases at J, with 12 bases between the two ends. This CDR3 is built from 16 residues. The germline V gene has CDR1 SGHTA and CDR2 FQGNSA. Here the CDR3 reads CASSFHGLSSGNTIYF. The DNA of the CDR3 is TGTGCCAGCAGCTTCCACGGATTGAGCTCTGGAAACACCATATATTTT.

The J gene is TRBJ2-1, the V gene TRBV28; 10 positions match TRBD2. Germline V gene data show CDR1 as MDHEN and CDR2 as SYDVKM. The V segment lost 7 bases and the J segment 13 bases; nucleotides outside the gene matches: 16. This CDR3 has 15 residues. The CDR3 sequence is CASTLAGVTRVIQFF. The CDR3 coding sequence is TGTGCCAGCACCCTAGCGGGAGTAACGAGGGTGATTCAGTTCTTC.

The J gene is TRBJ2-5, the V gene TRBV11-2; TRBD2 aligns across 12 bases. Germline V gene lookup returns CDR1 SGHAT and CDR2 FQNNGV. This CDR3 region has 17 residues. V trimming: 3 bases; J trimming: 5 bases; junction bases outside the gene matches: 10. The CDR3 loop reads CASSLARLAGVMETQYF. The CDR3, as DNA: TGTGCCAGCAGCTTGGCACGACTAGCGGGAGTAATGGAGACCCAGTACTTC.

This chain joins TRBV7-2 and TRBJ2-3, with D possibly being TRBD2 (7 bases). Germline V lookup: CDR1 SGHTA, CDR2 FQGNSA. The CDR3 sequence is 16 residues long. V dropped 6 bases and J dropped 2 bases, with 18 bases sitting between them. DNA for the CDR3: TGTGCCAGCAGTTATACGGGGGGCGAGGACACAGATACGCAGTATTTT. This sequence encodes CASSYTGGEDTDTQYF. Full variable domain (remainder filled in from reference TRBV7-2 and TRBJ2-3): GAGVSQSPSNKVTEKGKDVELRCDPISGHTALYWYRQSLGQGLEFLIYFQGNSAPDKSGLPSDRFSAERTGGSVSTLTIQRTQQEDSAVYLCASSYTGGEDTDTQYFGPGTRLTVL.

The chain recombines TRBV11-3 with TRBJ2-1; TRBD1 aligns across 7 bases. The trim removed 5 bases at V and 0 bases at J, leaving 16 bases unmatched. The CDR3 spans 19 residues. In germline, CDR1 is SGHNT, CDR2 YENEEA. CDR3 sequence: CASSPRVKGDRPSYNEQFF. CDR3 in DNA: TGTGCCAGCAGCCCACGGGTTAAAGGGGACAGACCCTCCTACAATGAGCAGTTCTTC.